These T cell receptor beta chains were read from a single sample in a study of T cells in Graves' hyperthyroidism and ophthalmopathy. TCRdb redid the calling of the multiplex PCR reads with MiXCR, one entry per CDR3 protein. The table includes 690,000 or so distinct CDR3 sequences, under 20% detected once. The specimen was blood. The receptors derive from a woman aged 45-65 years with Graves' hyperthyroidism that later progressed to Graves' ophthalmopathy. Both conserved end residues are part of each CDR3. The D gene is left open where the match is weak. The size entry is marked missing in some rows and otherwise reads once, few, many or a size class.

clone size: many; J gene: TRBJ2-4; D gene: TRBD2; V gene: TRBV3-1; CDR3 protein: CASRSTSGGPDIQYF; CDR3 DNA: TGTGCCAGCAGGTCGACTAGCGGGGGGCCGGACATTCAGTACTTC
clone size: .; J gene: TRBJ2-3; D gene: .; V gene: TRBV6-1; CDR3 protein: CASSTGPMDTQYF; CDR3 DNA: TGTGCCAGCAGCACCGGGCCAATGGATACGCAGTATTTT
clone size: few; J gene: TRBJ1-5; D gene: .; V gene: TRBV15; CDR3 protein: CATSRKGAQPQHF; CDR3 DNA: TGTGCCACCAGCAGAAAGGGAGCTCAGCCCCAGCATTTT
clone size: .; J gene: TRBJ2-3; D gene: TRBD2; V gene: TRBV5-4; CDR3 protein: CASSFGSGGAADTQYF; CDR3 DNA: TGTGCCAGCAGCTTTGGGAGCGGGGGGGCGGCAGATACGCAGTATTTT
clone size: many; J gene: TRBJ2-7; D gene: .; V gene: TRBV30; CDR3 protein: CAWSSESPYEQYF; CDR3 DNA: TGTGCCTGGAGCTCGGAATCCCCCTACGAGCAGTACTTC
clone size: .; J gene: TRBJ1-2; D gene: .; V gene: TRBV7-9; CDR3 protein: CASSLGGIDYGYTF; CDR3 DNA: TGTGCCAGCAGCTTAGGAGGGATCGACTATGGCTACACCTTC
clone size: .; J gene: TRBJ2-2; D gene: TRBD2; V gene: TRBV20-1; CDR3 protein: CSARDQAGDTGELFF; CDR3 DNA: TGCAGTGCTAGAGATCAAGCGGGGGACACCGGGGAGCTGTTTTTT
clone size: .; J gene: TRBJ2-3; D gene: .; V gene: TRBV5-5; CDR3 protein: CASSSPLDSSASTDTQYF; CDR3 DNA: TGTGCCAGCAGCTCACCTTTGGACAGTTCCGCTAGCACAGATACGCAGTATTTT
clone size: few; J gene: TRBJ2-7; D gene: .; V gene: TRBV7-3; CDR3 protein: CASSFPKSEGTYEQYF; CDR3 DNA: TGTGCCAGCAGCTTCCCGAAGAGCGAGGGCACCTACGAGCAGTACTTC
clone size: many; J gene: TRBJ2-3; D gene: TRBD2; V gene: TRBV7-8; CDR3 protein: CASRKTRTSGSTDTQYF; CDR3 DNA: TGTGCCAGCAGAAAGACTAGAACTAGCGGTAGCACAGATACGCAGTATTTT
clone size: .; J gene: TRBJ1-2; D gene: .; V gene: TRBV12-3/TRBV12-4; CDR3 protein: CASSSYLPLNYGYTF; CDR3 DNA: TGTGCCAGCAGCTCATACCTACCACTAAACTATGGCTACACCTTC
clone size: .; J gene: TRBJ2-5; D gene: TRBD2; V gene: TRBV7-9; CDR3 protein: CVSSQGLAGVETQYF; CDR3 DNA: TGTGTCAGCAGCCAGGGGCTAGCGGGGGTTGAGACCCAGTACTTC
clone size: few; J gene: TRBJ1-5; D gene: .; V gene: TRBV30; CDR3 protein: CAWSVSTANQPQHF; CDR3 DNA: TGTGCCTGGAGTGTGAGCACAGCTAATCAGCCCCAGCATTTT
clone size: .; J gene: TRBJ1-2; D gene: .; V gene: TRBV30; CDR3 protein: CAWSREQIKYGYTF; CDR3 DNA: TGTGCCTGGAGTAGGGAACAGATAAAGTATGGCTACACCTTC
clone size: many; J gene: TRBJ2-3; D gene: .; V gene: TRBV5-1; CDR3 protein: CASSNPGYTDTQYF; CDR3 DNA: TGCGCCAGCAGCAACCCGGGTTACACAGATACGCAGTATTTT
clone size: .; J gene: TRBJ2-1; D gene: .; V gene: TRBV7-9; CDR3 protein: CASSPHSGYNEQFF; CDR3 DNA: TGTGCCAGCAGCCCACACTCAGGGTACAATGAGCAGTTCTTC
clone size: many; J gene: TRBJ1-4; D gene: TRBD1; V gene: TRBV6-1; CDR3 protein: CASSLGTGSGEKLFF; CDR3 DNA: TGTGCCAGCAGTCTTGGGACAGGGTCGGGTGAAAAACTGTTTTTT
clone size: once; J gene: TRBJ1-4; D gene: .; V gene: TRBV6-2/TRBV6-3; CDR3 protein: CASRTLGGPPEKLFF; CDR3 DNA: TGTGCCAGCAGGACCCTCGGGGGGCCGCCTGAAAAACTGTTTTTT
clone size: many; J gene: TRBJ1-1; D gene: .; V gene: TRBV12-3/TRBV12-4; CDR3 protein: CASSKGGGSGRLDTEAFF; CDR3 DNA: TGTGCCAGCAGCAAGGGCGGAGGGTCAGGAAGGTTGGACACTGAAGCTTTCTTT
clone size: .; J gene: TRBJ1-4; D gene: .; V gene: TRBV5-1; CDR3 protein: CASSWGGGTNEKLFF; CDR3 DNA: TGCGCCAGCAGCTGGGGTGGTGGAACTAATGAAAAACTGTTTTTT
clone size: many; J gene: TRBJ1-1; D gene: .; V gene: TRBV20-1; CDR3 protein: CSARDLNTEAFF; CDR3 DNA: TGCAGTGCTAGAGATCTGAACACTGAAGCTTTCTTT
clone size: .; J gene: TRBJ2-2; D gene: TRBD2; V gene: TRBV3-1; CDR3 protein: CASSQEPGTSGVGTGELFF; CDR3 DNA: TGTGCCAGCAGCCAAGAGCCCGGGACTAGCGGGGTCGGCACCGGGGAGCTGTTTTTT
clone size: .; J gene: TRBJ1-1; D gene: TRBD1; V gene: TRBV10-2; CDR3 protein: CASSESGQVDTEAFF; CDR3 DNA: TGCGCCAGCAGTGAGTCGGGACAGGTGGACACTGAAGCTTTCTTT
clone size: many; J gene: TRBJ1-5; D gene: .; V gene: TRBV7-2; CDR3 protein: CASSLGGDPAQPQHF; CDR3 DNA: TGTGCCAGCAGCTTAGGCGGTGACCCGGCACAGCCCCAGCATTTT
clone size: many; J gene: TRBJ1-1; D gene: .; V gene: TRBV18; CDR3 protein: CASSPSQVYTEAFF; CDR3 DNA: TGTGCCAGCTCACCTTCACAGGTATACACTGAAGCTTTCTTT
clone size: .; J gene: TRBJ1-5; D gene: .; V gene: TRBV9; CDR3 protein: CASSDPRREVGLVRNQPQHF; CDR3 DNA: TGTGCCAGCAGCGATCCCCGCAGGGAGGTTGGGCTAGTGCGCAATCAGCCCCAGCATTTT
clone size: many; J gene: TRBJ2-1; D gene: .; V gene: TRBV7-8; CDR3 protein: CASSLELVYNEQFF; CDR3 DNA: TGTGCCAGCAGCTTAGAACTAGTTTACAATGAGCAGTTCTTC
clone size: many; J gene: TRBJ1-4; D gene: .; V gene: TRBV3-1; CDR3 protein: CASSRRDNANEKLFF; CDR3 DNA: TGTGCCAGCAGCCGTCGGGACAACGCGAATGAAAAACTGTTTTTT
clone size: .; J gene: TRBJ2-7; D gene: .; V gene: TRBV5-1; CDR3 protein: CASSFRGTYSYEQYF; CDR3 DNA: TGCGCCAGCAGCTTTCGGGGGACTTACTCCTACGAGCAGTACTTC
clone size: few; J gene: TRBJ2-1; D gene: .; V gene: TRBV12-3/TRBV12-4; CDR3 protein: CASRLLADSYNEQFF; CDR3 DNA: TGTGCCAGCAGATTATTAGCGGATTCCTACAATGAGCAGTTCTTC
clone size: .; J gene: TRBJ1-4; D gene: .; V gene: TRBV3-1; CDR3 protein: CASSQRLIGEKLFF; CDR3 DNA: TGTGCCAGCAGCCAAAGGCTGATAGGAGAAAAACTGTTTTTT